This entry features one TCR beta chain sequence. This specimen comes from a study of blood T cell repertoires in COVID-19. Study overall: From the United States, Italy and Spain came samples of acute and convalescent COVID-19. PBMCs, B-cell-depleted T cells, or T cells were the source of the cDNA or gDNA that made up the material.

In the authors' workflow: Estimated nucleated cell counts came from reference gene primer amplification. Assay used: immunoSEQ multiplex PCR; TCRdb lists only in-frame clones, some missing. V, J and clone size are those of that table, while D and trimming were read from the DNA. The sample includes roughly 150,000 clones, 75% to 90% of them seen just once. Germline V gives CDR1 SNHLY, CDR2 FYNNEI. Trimming removed 7 bases from V and 3 bases from J, with 12 bases in between. CDR3 length: 14 amino acids. This TCR derives from a middle-aged woman with acute or convalescent COVID-19. The chain is built from TRBV2 and TRBJ1-4, with D tentatively TRBD1 (5 bases). What was sequenced was peripheral blood. This chain's CDR3 is CASIQTQANEKLFF. CDR3 DNA sequence: TGTGCCAGCATTCAGACACAGGCTAATGAAAAACTGTTTTTT.